Given below is one T cell receptor beta chain in context. The data originate from a study of chronic HIV infection and antiretroviral therapy. TCRdb fed the 5' RACE reads into MiXCR, producing one record per CDR3 protein. The sample records around 30,000 distinct CDR3 sequences, around 8.6% being singletons. V dropped 4 bases and J dropped 2; count of bases not matched to a gene: 11. Germline V gene sequence: CDR1 SQVTM, CDR2 ANQGSEA. The CDR3 consists of 16 residues. The sequence derives from an adult who had HIV and had not received antiretroviral therapy, or was an uninfected healthy control (not recorded which). Sequencing input: peripheral blood. The rearrangement joins TRBV29-1 to TRBJ1-3, with 7 bases fitting TRBD1. CDR3 nucleotides: TGCAGCGTTGCGGGACAGCGGGGTAGGGCTGGAAACACCATATATTTT. Protein: CSVAGQRGRAGNTIYF.